This T cell receptor (beta chain) was profiled in a study of cytomegalovirus exposure and HLA in healthy donors. Whole-study results and caveats: A few V segments could not be told apart, such as TRBV6-2 and TRBV6-3, and were left out. Most CMV-associated TCR beta chains appeared HLA-restricted in a later analysis. The productive fraction for most TCR beta V segments was about 90% or about 30% in an earlier analysis. Researchers counted roughly 150 TCR beta chains as cytomegalovirus-associated.

To note about this clone: Its antigen is still unknown.

The PCR contained 60 Vbeta and 13 Jbeta primers. Assay used: immunoSEQ multiplex PCR; TCRdb lists only in-frame clones, some missing. The data hold about 190,000 clones, with 80% to 90% observed a single time. Deletions cut 2 bases from V and 7 bases from J, with 20 bases between. The CDR3 runs 16 residues. CDR1 and CDR2 from the germline V gene are MGHDK and SYGVNS. J is TRBJ2-5 and V is TRBV25-1; perhaps TRBD2 as D (7 bases). The TCR was taken from a man aged 25 to 45 in good health and CMV-seronegative. What was sequenced was PBMCs. CDR3 in DNA: TGTGCCAGCAGTGAAAGGGGGGGGAGGGTCCTGGGGACCCAGTACTTC. Amino acid sequence: CASSERGGRVLGTQYF.